This note documents a single T cell receptor (beta chain) sequence. Germline V gives CDR1 LGHNA, CDR2 YNFKEQ. The CDR3 loop spans 16 amino acids. Trimming removed 0 bases from V and 5 bases from J; junction bases left unmatched: 9. This record comes from a study of technical replicates of blood from a handful of donors. Repertoires were generated with immunoSEQ multiplex PCR, while TCRdb's copy carries only in-frame clones and drops some. The sample lists tens of thousands of clones, around 90% occurring once. The V and J genes are TRBV4-2 and TRBJ2-7, with 8 nucleotides matching TRBD2. Sequencing used T cells isolated from PBMCs. The sequence derives from a human donor in good health. CDR3 loop: CASSQEFQREPHEQYF. In DNA form, the CDR3 reads TGTGCCAGCAGCCAAGAGTTTCAGCGGGAGCCCCACGAGCAGTACTTC.